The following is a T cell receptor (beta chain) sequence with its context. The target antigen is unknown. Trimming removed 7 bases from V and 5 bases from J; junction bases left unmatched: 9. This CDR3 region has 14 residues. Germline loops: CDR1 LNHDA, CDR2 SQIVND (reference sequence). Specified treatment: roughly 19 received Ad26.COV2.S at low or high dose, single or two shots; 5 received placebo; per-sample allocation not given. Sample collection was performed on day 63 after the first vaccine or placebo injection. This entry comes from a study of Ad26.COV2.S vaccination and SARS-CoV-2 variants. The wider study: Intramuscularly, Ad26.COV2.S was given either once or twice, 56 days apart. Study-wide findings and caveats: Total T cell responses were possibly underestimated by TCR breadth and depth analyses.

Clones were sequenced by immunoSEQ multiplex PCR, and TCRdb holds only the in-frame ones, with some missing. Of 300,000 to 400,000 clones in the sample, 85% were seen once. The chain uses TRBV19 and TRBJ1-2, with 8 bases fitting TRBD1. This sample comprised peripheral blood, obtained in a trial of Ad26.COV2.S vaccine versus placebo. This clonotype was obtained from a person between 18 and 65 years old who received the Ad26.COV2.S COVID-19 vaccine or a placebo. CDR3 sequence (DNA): TGTGCCAGTACCGGACGGGACAGGTTGTATGGCTACACCTTC. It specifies CASTGRDRLYGYTF.